This is a list of T cell receptor beta chains from one sample in a study of cytomegalovirus exposure and HLA in healthy donors. The table came from immunoSEQ multiplex PCR; TCRdb's copy has only in-frame clones and leaves some out. The table records a few hundred thousand clones, more than 80% of them present only once. Sequenced input: PBMCs. Receptor source: a young man in good health and CMV-seronegative. CDR3s include the opening cysteine and the closing phenylalanine or tryptophan. The D gene is left open where the match is weak. Only some rows state a clone size, as once, few, many or a class for expanded clones.

d_call	v_call	j_call	clone_size	cdr3_aa	cdr3_nt
TRBD1	TRBV6-5	TRBJ2-5	NA	CASRRDRGAGETQYF	TGTGCCAGCAGGCGGGACAGGGGCGCAGGGGAGACCCAGTACTTC
NA	TRBV4-1	TRBJ2-3	once	CASSQDSATGVFTDTQYF	TGCGCCAGCAGCCAAGACTCGGCGACAGGAGTTTTCACAGATACGCAGTATTTT
TRBD2	TRBV2	TRBJ2-5	NA	CASSRRTSGRDQETQYF	TGTGCCAGCAGTAGGAGGACTAGCGGGAGGGACCAAGAGACCCAGTACTTC
NA	TRBV5-1	TRBJ1-2	NA	CASSLGSGSANYGYTF	TGCGCCAGCAGCTTGGGGAGCGGGAGCGCTAACTATGGCTACACCTTC
NA	TRBV10-3	TRBJ1-1	NA	CAISTGTPGTEAFF	TGTGCCATCAGCACTGGAACCCCGGGGACTGAAGCTTTCTTT
TRBD2	TRBV5-4	TRBJ2-5	NA	CASSLAGGKEETQYF	TGTGCCAGCAGCTTGGCGGGGGGAAAGGAGGAGACCCAGTACTTC
NA	TRBV9	TRBJ2-3	NA	CASGRTDTQYF	TGTGCCAGCGGGAGGACAGATACGCAGTATTTT
NA	TRBV7-2	TRBJ1-2	NA	CASSLAGQFYGYTF	TGTGCCAGCAGCTTAGCAGGACAGTTCTATGGCTACACCTTC
NA	TRBV28	TRBJ2-7	once	CASIEAPPSYEQYF	TGTGCCAGCATTGAGGCCCCCCCTAGCTACGAGCAGTACTTC
NA	TRBV5-1	TRBJ2-3	NA	CASTPGSTTDTQYF	TGCGCCAGCACCCCGGGGAGTACCACAGATACGCAGTATTTT
NA	TRBV9	TRBJ1-1	NA	CASSDRDDTEAFF	TGTGCCAGCAGCGACAGGGACGACACTGAAGCTTTCTTT
NA	TRBV5-4	TRBJ2-7	few	CASSLGYRDEQYF	TGTGCCAGCAGCTTGGGCTACAGGGACGAGCAGTACTTC
NA	TRBV7-9	TRBJ2-7	NA	CASSSMDYEQYF	TGTGCCAGCAGCTCAATGGACTACGAGCAGTACTTC
NA	TRBV28	TRBJ2-1	once	CASSLDSHGRFF	TGTGCCAGCAGCTTGGACTCCCATGGTCGGTTCTTC
NA	TRBV6-5	TRBJ2-7	NA	CASSEAISKQYF	TGTGCCAGCAGTGAAGCGATAAGCAAGCAGTACTTC
TRBD2	TRBV9	TRBJ2-2	NA	CASSVRLAGNTGELFF	TGTGCCAGCAGCGTTCGACTAGCGGGGAACACCGGGGAGCTGTTTTTT
TRBD1	TRBV28	TRBJ1-6	NA	CASSLGGTGVAPLHF	TGTGCCAGCAGTTTAGGGGGGACAGGGGTTGCACCCCTCCACTTT
TRBD2	TRBV29-1	TRBJ2-7	NA	CSVGYLAGGDEQYF	TGCAGCGTTGGTTATCTAGCGGGGGGTGATGAGCAGTACTTC
TRBD2	TRBV5-1	TRBJ2-7	NA	CASSLSGGAVRDEQYF	TGCGCCAGCAGCTTAAGCGGGGGGGCCGTAAGGGACGAGCAGTACTTC
TRBD1	TRBV5-1	TRBJ2-3	NA	CASSPRQGPGDTQYF	TGCGCCAGCAGCCCTCGACAGGGGCCGGGAGATACGCAGTATTTT
NA	TRBV7-7	TRBJ2-3	NA	CASSLGQGTDTQYF	TGTGCTAGCAGCTTAGGGCAGGGGACAGATACGCAGTATTTT
TRBD1	TRBV18	TRBJ2-2	NA	CASSQKPPGQVNTGELFF	TGTGCCAGCTCACAAAAGCCGCCGGGACAGGTGAACACCGGGGAGCTGTTTTTT
NA	TRBV28	TRBJ1-2	few	CASRPQGKSRGYTF	TGTGCCAGCAGACCTCAGGGAAAGTCCAGAGGCTACACCTTC
NA	TRBV5-8	TRBJ1-4	NA	CASSLELGEKLFF	TGTGCCAGCAGCTTGGAGCTGGGCGAAAAACTGTTTTTT
TRBD2	TRBV29-1	TRBJ2-5	few	CSITGLAGELETQYF	TGCAGCATCACGGGACTAGCGGGGGAACTGGAGACCCAGTACTTC
TRBD1	TRBV6-6	TRBJ1-2	once	CASSYPRGQNGYTF	TGTGCCAGCAGTTATCCCAGGGGGCAAAATGGCTACACCTTC
TRBD1	TRBV7-3	TRBJ2-1	NA	CASSSPGQANEQFF	TGTGCCAGCAGCTCGCCGGGACAGGCCAATGAGCAGTTCTTC
NA	TRBV5-4	TRBJ1-4	once	CASSLEGPPNEKLFF	TGTGCCAGCAGCTTGGAGGGGCCGCCTAATGAAAAACTGTTTTTT
NA	TRBV5-6	TRBJ1-1	NA	CASSLQGGVTEAFF	TGTGCCAGCAGCTTACAAGGGGGGGTCACTGAAGCTTTCTTT
TRBD2	TRBV11-2	TRBJ2-2	once	CASSYKTSGGTGELFF	TGTGCCAGCAGTTACAAGACTAGCGGGGGTACCGGGGAGCTGTTTTTT
NA	TRBV28	TRBJ1-3	once	CASSFRGNTIYF	TGTGCCAGCAGTTTTAGAGGAAACACCATATATTTT
TRBD2	TRBV6-5	TRBJ2-7	NA	CASSSPSRGGSYEQYF	TGTGCCAGCAGTTCCCCCTCGCGGGGGGGGTCCTACGAGCAGTACTTC
NA	TRBV29-1	TRBJ2-7	NA	CSVRPSVSYEQYF	TGCAGCGTTCGGCCTAGCGTCTCCTACGAGCAGTACTTC
NA	TRBV27	TRBJ1-6	NA	CASSPDTDYNSPLHF	TGTGCCAGCAGTCCTGACACGGACTATAATTCACCCCTCCACTTT
TRBD1	TRBV19	TRBJ2-1	NA	CASGSRDRTYRRFF	TGTGCCAGTGGATCCCGGGACAGGACCTACAGAAGGTTCTTC
NA	TRBV27	TRBJ1-1	NA	CASSLSGYMNTEAFF	TGTGCCAGCAGTTTAAGCGGATACATGAACACTGAAGCTTTCTTT
NA	TRBV5-1	TRBJ1-1	NA	CASRRGGGQSEAFF	TGCGCCAGCAGGCGGGGCGGGGGGCAGTCTGAAGCTTTCTTT
TRBD2	TRBV6-4	TRBJ2-3	NA	CASRASGGTDTQYF	TGTGCCAGCAGGGCTAGCGGGGGCACAGATACGCAGTATTTT
NA	TRBV18	TRBJ2-1	NA	CASSPGLGNEQFF	TGTGCCAGCTCACCTGGACTGGGTAATGAGCAGTTCTTC
NA	TRBV10-3	TRBJ1-1	NA	CAASAGAVAEAFF	TGTGCCGCCTCAGCGGGGGCGGTGGCTGAAGCTTTCTTT
NA	TRBV5-4	TRBJ1-2	NA	CASSPENGDLYGYTF	TGTGCCAGCAGCCCTGAAAACGGAGACCTCTATGGCTACACCTTC
NA	TRBV7-9	TRBJ1-1	NA	CASSPHPGENTEAFF	TGTGCCAGCAGCCCCCACCCGGGGGAGAACACTGAAGCTTTCTTT
TRBD2	TRBV4-2	TRBJ2-5	NA	CASSQDAGGPAETQYF	TGTGCCAGCAGCCAAGACGCGGGGGGGCCGGCTGAGACCCAGTACTTC
NA	TRBV5-1	TRBJ1-1	NA	CASLGDGDTEAFF	TGCGCCAGCTTGGGCGACGGGGACACTGAAGCTTTCTTT
NA	TRBV5-1	TRBJ2-4	NA	CASSLWAGEPMTAKNIQYF	TGCGCCAGCAGCTTGTGGGCAGGGGAACCGATGACAGCCAAAAACATTCAGTACTTC
TRBD2	TRBV7-6	TRBJ2-1	NA	CASSPAGSGANEQFF	TGTGCCAGCAGTCCCGCGGGGAGCGGGGCCAATGAGCAGTTCTTC
TRBD1	TRBV11-2	TRBJ1-1	once	CASSTTGVSNTEAFF	TGTGCCAGCAGCACAACAGGGGTGTCGAACACTGAAGCTTTCTTT
TRBD1	TRBV6-6	TRBJ1-1	NA	CASSFDRGGTEAFF	TGTGCCAGCAGTTTCGACAGGGGCGGCACTGAAGCTTTCTTT
TRBD1	TRBV7-9	TRBJ1-2	NA	CASNPGTGSDGYTF	TGTGCCAGCAACCCCGGGACAGGGAGCGATGGCTACACCTTC
NA	TRBV15	TRBJ2-1	NA	CATSTSWGQGAMGGGAVDEQFF	TGTGCCACCAGCACCTCCTGGGGCCAGGGGGCAATGGGCGGGGGGGCCGTCGATGAGCAGTTCTTC
TRBD2	TRBV7-3	TRBJ2-1	NA	CASSPKTSGGADEQFF	TGTGCCAGCAGCCCCAAGACTAGCGGGGGGGCCGATGAGCAGTTCTTC
TRBD2	TRBV27	TRBJ2-2	NA	CASSPGTSGNGELFF	TGTGCCAGCAGTCCCGGGACTAGCGGCAACGGGGAGCTGTTTTTT